Listed here are 26 T cell receptor beta chains from one sample, sequenced in a study of cytomegalovirus exposure and HLA in healthy donors. Primers for the PCR totalled 60 Vbeta and 13 Jbeta. Repertoires were generated with immunoSEQ multiplex PCR, while TCRdb's copy carries only in-frame clones and drops some. Among fewer than 150,000 clones, around 76% were seen once, and the ten largest hold 30%. Sequenced material: PBMCs. These receptors came from a man in his 60s in good health and CMV-seropositive.

V and J are TRBV5-1 and TRBJ2-7, with TRBD2 matching 10 bases. This CDR3 comprises 15 residues. J lost 7 bases, V lost 4 bases, and 11 bases had no gene match. Per germline, CDR1 SGHRS and CDR2 YFSETQ. The CDR3 DNA reads as TGCGCCAGCAGCCCCCCGACTAGCGGGTGGGATGAGCAGTACTTC. Encoded protein: CASSPPTSGWDEQYF.

The CDR3 region is CASSAQGGNTEAFF. CDR3 sequence (DNA): TGTGCCAGCAGTGCTCAGGGGGGGAACACTGAAGCTTTCTTT. The chain employs TRBV27 and TRBJ1-1, with TRBD1 identical over 7 bases. This CDR3 spans 14 amino acids. Germline V gene sequence: CDR1 MNHEY, CDR2 SMNVEV (reference sequence). The ends lost 5 bases at V and 1 base at J; junction bases unmatched: 4.

V usage is TRBV5-1 and J usage is TRBJ2-3; 9 bases agree with TRBD1. The CDR3 consists of 14 residues. V lost 4 bases to trimming and J lost 6 bases; unmatched junction nucleotides: 6. The V gene's germline CDR1 is SGHRS and CDR2 YFSETQ. The DNA of the CDR3 is TGCGCCAGCAGCATACAGGGGGCTGCGGATACGCAGTATTTT. Its protein is CASSIQGAADTQYF. The whole variable domain, filled in from reference TRBV5-1 and TRBJ2-3, reads KAGVTQTPRYLIKTRGQQVTLSCSPISGHRSVSWYQQTPGQGLQFLFEYFSETQRNKGNFPGRFSGRQFSNSRSEMNVSTLELGDSALYLCASSIQGAADTQYFGPGTRLTVL.

The V gene is TRBV5-1, the J gene TRBJ1-2, with 11 bases matching TRBD1. From germline, CDR1 is SGHRS and CDR2 YFSETQ. Germline trimming cut 3 bases from V and 7 bases from J; bases unmatched to any gene: 8. CDR3 length: 15 residues. CDR3 residues: CASSSDRGRFGGYTF. CDR3 nucleotides: TGCGCCAGCAGCTCGGACAGGGGGCGCTTCGGTGGCTACACCTTC.

The chain is built from TRBV10-3 and TRBJ1-5; D is perhaps TRBD1 (5 bases). CDR1 is ENHRY and CDR2 is SYGVKD in the germline V gene. The length of the CDR3 is 13 residues. V shed 6 bases and J shed 5 bases, with 11 bases lying between them. The CDR3 nucleotides are TGTGCCATCAGCCAGGGTCTCGATCAGCCCCAGCATTTT. Amino acid sequence: CAISQGLDQPQHF.

The chain has TRBV28 and TRBJ2-7; TRBD2 matches 10 bases. With 4 bases clipped from V and 5 bases from J, the junction kept 11 bases outside the gene matches. Germline V gene sequence: CDR1 MDHEN, CDR2 SYDVKM. The CDR3 totals 16 residues. The CDR3 DNA sequence: TGTGCCAGCAGTTCCTTCACTAGCGGGACACTAGACGAGCAGTACTTC. This translates into CASSSFTSGTLDEQYF.

The chain couples TRBV7-8 to TRBJ2-1; 9 bases line up with TRBD2. The trim removed 1 base at V and 2 bases at J, leaving 3 bases unmatched. There are 16 residues in the CDR3. CDR1 and CDR2 (germline): SGHVS, FQNEAQ. The CDR3 loop is CASSLVPSGTYNEQFF. The CDR3, as DNA: TGTGCCAGCAGCTTAGTACCTAGCGGGACCTACAATGAGCAGTTCTTC.

The chain joins TRBV11-2 to TRBJ2-1, with 8 bases aligning to TRBD2. The germline gives CDR1 SGHAT, CDR2 FQNNGV. The CDR3 is 15 residues long. After removal of 1 base from V and 6 bases from J, the junction contained 5 bases not matched to a gene. The CDR3, as DNA: TGTGCCAGCAGCTTAGCCGCACGGGGGGGCAATGAGCAGTTCTTC. It specifies CASSLAARGGNEQFF.

The rearrangement links TRBV6-4 to TRBJ2-1; the match to TRBD1 covers 8 bases. The germline V gene encodes CDR1 MRHNA and CDR2 SNTAGT. This CDR3 comprises 15 residues. After removal of 4 bases from V and 0 bases from J, the junction contained 2 bases not matched to a gene. The CDR3 DNA is TGTGCCAGCAGTGCGACAGGGGTCTCCTACAATGAGCAGTTCTTC. Translated: CASSATGVSYNEQFF.

The rearrangement joins TRBV15 to TRBJ2-7; perhaps TRBD1 as D (6 bases). Germline CDR1 is LNHNV and CDR2 is YYDKDF (reference sequence). This CDR3 region has 15 residues. V lost 3 bases and J lost 1, with 13 bases in between. CDR3 sequence (DNA): TGTGCCACCAGCAGGAACAGGGTAGGGTCCTACGAGCAGTACTTC. Protein: CATSRNRVGSYEQYF.

The gene calls are TRBV7-5 and TRBJ2-7; TRBD2 reflects the table's D call only, with no check against the DNA. TRBV7-5 counts as a pseudogene. This CDR3 has 14 residues. This chain's CDR3 is CVRSLVGEGYEQYF. Here the CDR3 DNA reads TGTGTCAGAAGCTTAGTCGGGGAAGGATACGAGCAGTACTTC.

The chain joins TRBV5-1 to TRBJ1-4, with TRBD1 as a possible D gene (6 bases). This CDR3 has 16 residues. Trimming took off 0 bases at V and 3 bases at J, with 12 bases between the two ends. Germline CDR1 reads SGHRS; CDR2 reads YFSETQ. CDR3 coding DNA: TGCGCCAGCAGCTTGGGTGGGGGCCAGGCTAATGAAAAACTGTTTTTT. Encoded protein: CASSLGGGQANEKLFF.

This chain uses TRBV15 with TRBJ2-1; maybe TRBD1 (6 bases). Germline CDR1 is LNHNV and CDR2 is YYDKDF (reference sequence). V was pared by 1 base and J by 5 bases, with 12 bases between. The CDR3 covers 15 residues. CDR3 sequence: CATSRGGGSNNEQFF. The DNA for the CDR3 is TGTGCCACCAGCAGAGGAGGGGGAAGCAACAATGAGCAGTTCTTC.

This clone has just a few counts. V and J are TRBV5-4 and TRBJ2-3; TRBD1 agrees at 9 bases. Germline V gene sequence: CDR1 SGHNT, CDR2 YYREEE (reference sequence). This CDR3 contains 14 residues. V gave up 3 bases and J gave up 5 bases; unmatched junction bases: 4. CDR3 in DNA: TGTGCCAGCAGCTGGGGACAGGGAGGAGATACGCAGTATTTT. It translates to CASSWGQGGDTQYF.

The chain joins TRBV6-1 to TRBJ2-1; TRBD2 matches 7 bases. CDR3 size: 15 residues. Germline CDR1 reads MNHNS; CDR2 reads SASEGT. The V and J ends lost 6 bases and 4 bases, in that order; junction bases with no gene match: 9. This chain's CDR3 is CASSDLGGGYNEQFF. CDR3 DNA sequence: TGTGCCAGCAGCGACCTCGGCGGGGGATACAATGAGCAGTTCTTC.

The gene calls are TRBV2 and TRBJ2-1; TRBD1 matches at 11 bases. This CDR3 region has 15 residues. Germline lookup yields CDR1 SNHLY and CDR2 FYNNEI. V lost 6 bases, J lost 3 bases, and 4 bases stayed unmatched. Written as DNA, the CDR3 is TGTGCCAGCAGCGGACAGGGGGCTTTCTACAATGAGCAGTTCTTC. Translated: CASSGQGAFYNEQFF.

V is TRBV5-1 and J is TRBJ2-1; TRBD2 matches 16 bases. The V gene's germline CDR1 is SGHRS and CDR2 YFSETQ. Trimming took 7 bases from V and 9 from J; bases not matched to a gene: 4. The CDR3 runs to 14 residues. CDR3 nucleotide sequence: TGCGCCAGCGGGACTAGCGGGAGGGCGACTGAGCAGTTCTTC. Its translation is CASGTSGRATEQFF.

The V gene is TRBV7-2, the J gene TRBJ2-1; 10 bases agree with TRBD2. J lost 8 bases, V lost 2 bases, and 6 bases had no gene match. The CDR3 sequence is 15 residues long. Germline V gene sequence: CDR1 SGHTA, CDR2 FQGNSA. The CDR3 is CASSLSGGAWDEQFF. In nucleotides, the CDR3 is TGTGCCAGCAGCTTAAGCGGGGGGGCCTGGGATGAGCAGTTCTTC.

The V call is TRBV4-1, the J call TRBJ2-3; D may be TRBD1 (6 bases). V dropped 0 bases and J dropped 4 bases, with 14 bases sitting between them. The germline V gene has CDR1 MGHRA and CDR2 YSYEKL. This CDR3 has 16 amino acids. The CDR3 sequence: CASSQDRRQGSDTQYF. The CDR3 region has the DNA TGCGCCAGCAGCCAAGATCGTAGGCAGGGGTCAGATACGCAGTATTTT.

This clone was detected only once. The chain employs TRBV18 and TRBJ1-2, with a weak D call TRBD1 (5 bases). The V end was cut by 4 bases, the J end by 5 bases, with 5 bases between. Germline CDR1 reads KGHSH; CDR2 reads LQKENI. This CDR3 has 11 residues. DNA of the CDR3: TGTGCCAGCTCACAGGGGTATGGCTACACCTTC. Encoded protein: CASSQGYGYTF.

This clone showed up just once. This chain links TRBV6-5 with TRBJ2-1; 8 nucleotides match TRBD2. The ends lost 0 bases at V and 3 bases at J; junction bases unmatched: 4. Germline assignment: CDR1 MNHEY and CDR2 SVGAGI. CDR3 length: 16 residues. Here the CDR3 DNA reads TGTGCCAGCAGTTACTCAGCGGGAGTAGTCTACAATGAGCAGTTCTTC. As protein: CASSYSAGVVYNEQFF.

V gene TRBV2 combines with J gene TRBJ2-7; TRBD2 agrees at 10 bases. Germline CDR1 is SNHLY and CDR2 is FYNNEI. The J segment lost 5 bases and the V segment lost 4 bases, leaving 5 bases of the junction unmatched. The CDR3 has 14 amino acids. CDR3: CASSAPGLANEQYF. The DNA of the CDR3 is TGTGCCAGCAGTGCCCCGGGACTAGCGAACGAGCAGTACTTC.

The rearrangement joins TRBV29-1 to TRBJ1-4, with a tentative D call TRBD1 (5 bases). This CDR3 is 13 amino acids long. Trimming cost V 5 bases and J 8 bases, with 15 bases left between them. CDR1 is SQVTM, CDR2 ANQGSEA, per germline. The CDR3 DNA follows: TGCAGCGTTCTTCGGGACTACGACGAAAAACTGTTTTTT. It is translated as CSVLRDYDEKLFF.

Of note for this clone: The conserved phenylalanine or tryptophan normally closing the CDR3 is absent here, so this likely arose from a read error. The chain couples TRBV5-6 to TRBJ1-1; D might be TRBD1 (5 bases). With 0 bases removed from V and 5 bases from J, the gap between germline ends came to 14 bases. CDR3 length: 15 amino acids. The germline gives CDR1 SGHDT, CDR2 YYEEEE. The CDR3 coding sequence is TGTGCCAGCAGCTTGGAGCGCAGGGCGGGGACTGAAGCTTTCCTT. This gives the protein CASSLERRAGTEAFL.

There are a few counts of this clone. This chain joins TRBV10-1 and TRBJ1-1; unclear D gene. This CDR3 is built from 13 residues. Trimming pared 2 bases from V and 4 bases from J, leaving 8 bases between. Germline V CDR1 and CDR2: WNHNN, SYGVQD (reference sequence). The CDR3 nucleotides are TGCGCCAGCAGTGAGGATCGGTTCACTGAAGCTTTCTTT. Its protein product is CASSEDRFTEAFF.

The CDR3 is CASTFDRGAYQPQHF. CDR3 bases: TGTGCCAGTACCTTCGACAGGGGGGCTTATCAGCCCCAGCATTTT. The chain couples TRBV19 to TRBJ1-5, with 9 bases aligning to TRBD1. V trimming: 7 bases; J trimming: 5 bases; junction bases outside the gene matches: 9. In germline, CDR1 is LNHDA, CDR2 SQIVND (reference sequence). This CDR3 region has 15 residues.